The T cell receptor beta chain under discussion was sequenced for a study of Ad26.COV2.S vaccination and SARS-CoV-2 variants. Study in general: Enrolled in COV1001, the donor was in the Ad26.COV2.S trial arm, which received the vaccine. Participants got Ad26.COV2.S intramuscularly, once or twice 56 days apart. Study-level points and caveats: Ad26.COV2.S recipients had broader spike-specific TCRs (P = 0.0014).

Only one count was recorded for this clone. The antigen remains unidentified. Treatment here: roughly 20 received Ad26.COV2.S at low or high dose, single or two shots; five or six received placebo; per-sample allocation not given. Samples were taken on day 63 after the first vaccine or placebo injection. Deletions cut 4 bases from V and 4 bases from J, with 11 bases between. Germline V gene sequence: CDR1 MNHEY, CDR2 SVGEGT. The CDR3 is 14 residues long. Some clones are missing from TCRdb's copy, which holds only in-frame ones; the method was immunoSEQ multiplex PCR. The sample holds around 300,000 clones, about nine tenths seen once.

This chain uses TRBV6-2 or TRBV6-3 with TRBJ1-5; the D is unclear. The sample consisted of peripheral blood, taken in a trial of Ad26.COV2.S vaccine versus placebo. This sequence was found in a person between 18 and 65 years old who received the Ad26.COV2.S COVID-19 vaccine or a placebo. CDR3 sequence (DNA): TGTGCCAGCAGTTTCGCTTTAGGGAATCAGCCCCAGCATTTT. It encodes CASSFALGNQPQHF.